The rows below give T cell receptor beta chains drawn from one sample of a study of blood T cell repertoires in COVID-19. Repertoires were generated with immunoSEQ multiplex PCR, while TCRdb's copy carries only in-frame clones and drops some. The repertoire holds approximately 250,000 clones, 65% to 85% seen once, with about 1.5% in the top ten. The sequencing input was peripheral blood. These receptors came from a woman aged 40-49 years who had recovered from COVID-19. The CDR3 runs from the conserved cysteine through the conserved F or W. A D gene is named only where the DNA matches it firmly. Not all rows give a size; the values are once, few, many and, for expanded clones, a class.

NA	NA	TRBV28	TRBJ2-5	CASKLGGGLQETQYF
TRBD1	NA	TRBV2	TRBJ1-1	CASSHPTGGAEAFF
TRBD1	once	TRBV19	TRBJ1-1	CASRKTGETEAFF
NA	NA	TRBV5-1	TRBJ1-2	CASSLGPLPRDGYTF
TRBD2	once	TRBV2	TRBJ2-1	CASSEVASGEGEQFF
TRBD2	NA	TRBV11-2	TRBJ2-3	CASSFGTSGGMEADTQYF
TRBD1	NA	TRBV4-2	TRBJ2-1	CASSQATGGKDEQFF
TRBD2	NA	TRBV5-3	TRBJ2-7	CARSVGTSGGASVSYEQYF
TRBD1	few	TRBV4-1	TRBJ2-5	CASSAGTVGETQYF
NA	once	TRBV29-1	TRBJ1-1	CSAQEFMNTEAFF
TRBD1	NA	TRBV7-9	TRBJ1-3	CASSADRGYGNTIYF
NA	NA	TRBV11-3	TRBJ2-2	CASSYSPTGSTGELFF
NA	NA	TRBV28	TRBJ1-4	CASSTSAGVREKLFF
NA	NA	TRBV5-5	TRBJ1-1	CASSVTVPNTEAFF
NA	NA	TRBV28	TRBJ1-2	CASSQLLRSKGYTF
NA	once	TRBV10-2	TRBJ2-7	CASSAYRAYEQYF
TRBD1	many	TRBV6-4	TRBJ2-3	CASSDSDRATDTQYF
TRBD2	NA	TRBV2	TRBJ2-5	CASSEGLTSGLQETQYF
NA	NA	TRBV9	TRBJ2-2	CASSVAQKTGELFF
NA	NA	TRBV9	TRBJ1-5	CASSVGRDSNQPQHF
TRBD1	many	TRBV30	TRBJ1-4	CAWKRGPSEEKLFF
NA	NA	TRBV28	TRBJ2-3	CASSPVGDTQYF
TRBD1	few	TRBV7-9	TRBJ2-1	CASRKGALYDNEQFF
NA	NA	TRBV28	TRBJ2-3	CASTFKGGTDTQYF
NA	NA	TRBV28	TRBJ1-4	CASSLSLRRGTNEKLFF
TRBD2	NA	TRBV9	TRBJ2-3	CASSVVSGEDTDTQYF
TRBD1	NA	TRBV6-5	TRBJ1-2	CASSWTPTGYEGYTF
NA	NA	TRBV11-2	TRBJ2-3	CASSLLSGGTDTQYF
NA	NA	TRBV7-9	TRBJ1-1	CASSPKRQLNTEAFF
TRBD1	NA	TRBV7-9	TRBJ2-7	CASSPMDRAHEQYF
NA	NA	TRBV28	TRBJ1-6	CASSLPSGLNSPLHF
NA	NA	TRBV29-1	TRBJ1-1	CSVEDPGRGNTEAFF
NA	NA	TRBV5-3	TRBJ1-1	CARSPTHRGEAFF
TRBD2	few	TRBV28	TRBJ2-2	CASSSHGRTGELFF
NA	NA	TRBV7-3	TRBJ2-2	CASSLSSASNTGELFF
NA	NA	TRBV5-6	TRBJ1-2	CASSLYRDYGYTF
NA	NA	TRBV11-3	TRBJ2-2	CASTQGIFVGGTGELFF
NA	NA	TRBV27	TRBJ1-1	CASSLTGNTEAFF
TRBD1	NA	TRBV5-1	TRBJ1-5	CASSPTGGNQPQHF
TRBD1	NA	TRBV2	TRBJ1-6	CASRDRENSPLHF
NA	NA	TRBV5-1	TRBJ2-2	CASSLPSANTGELFF
NA	NA	TRBV30	TRBJ1-3	CAWSGPVLSGNTIYF
NA	NA	TRBV5-1	TRBJ2-7	CASSLEFSFYEQYF
NA	NA	TRBV6-5	TRBJ2-2	CASSDQGYGELFF
NA	NA	TRBV5-1	TRBJ1-1	CASSNPQGDATEAFF
TRBD1	NA	TRBV2	TRBJ1-5	CASSSGQGARNQPQHF
NA	NA	TRBV4-1	TRBJ2-1	CASSHPSYNEQFF